These 32 T cell receptor beta chains were all obtained from the same sample, sequenced in a study of blood T cells in healthy people across ages (dated by TCRdb to 2015 to 2017). Libraries were built with 5' RACE. Instrument on record: Illumina HiSeq 2500. A second 7 to 11 cycle PCR used a sample-barcoded 5' primer and a J-beta primer mix. TCRdb applied fastp at Q25 and MiXCR to the public reads, then kept only in-frame beta chains. Records with the same CDR3 protein are collapsed into one entry carrying the most frequent genes and DNA. The sample yields about 650,000 distinct CDR3 sequences; 32% were counted once. The ten largest account for less than 20% of the sample. The specimen was blood. These receptors were taken from an elderly woman in good health. Donor details come from another sample of the same person, matched by shared clones.

With regard to this clonotype: A read error may be the cause here, since a much bigger clone is one base away. For the CDR3, the DNA is TGCAGCGTTGAAGTACAGGGAACCTTAAGCAATGAGCAGTTCTTC. Amino acids: CSVEVQGTLSNEQFF. The rearrangement uses TRBV29-1 and TRBJ2-1; TRBD1 is a possible D gene (6 bases). The V gene's germline CDR1 is SQVTM and CDR2 ANQGSEA. CDR3 length: 15 amino acids. Between the trimmed V and J ends, which lost 1 base and 6 bases, there was a span of 16 bases.

This clonotype came up many times. CDR3 in DNA: TGTGCCAGCAGCTTGGTGCGGGCGGACCAGCTAGCCAAAAACATTCAGTACTTC. Residues: CASSLVRADQLAKNIQYF. The V and J genes are TRBV5-4 and TRBJ2-4, with D tentatively TRBD2 (5 bases). Deletions cut 0 bases from V and 0 bases from J, with 16 bases between. The length of the CDR3 is 18 residues. In germline, CDR1 is SGHNT, CDR2 YYREEE (reference sequence).

This clonotype appeared a few times. The V gene is TRBV19, the J gene TRBJ2-6; 10 bases are a match to TRBD1. CDR1 and CDR2 (germline): LNHDA, SQIVND (reference sequence). The CDR3 has 18 residues. The J segment lost 2 bases and the V segment lost 5 bases, leaving 9 bases of the junction unmatched. The CDR3 loop reads CASSLRQGASPGANVLTF. The CDR3, as DNA: TGTGCCAGTAGTCTTCGACAGGGGGCGAGCCCTGGGGCCAACGTCCTGACTTTC. Full variable domain (rest looked up from reference TRBV19 and TRBJ2-6): DGGITQSPKYLFRKEGQNVTLSCEQNLNHDAMYWYRQDPGQGLRLIYYSQIVNDFQKGDIAEGYSVSREKKESFPLTVTSAQKNPTAFYLCASSLRQGASPGANVLTFGAGSRLTVL.

This chain joins TRBV7-9 and TRBJ2-1; 8 bases line up with TRBD2. This CDR3 contains 15 residues. With V trimmed by 5 bases and J by 3 bases, 6 bases remained unmatched. Germline CDR1 is SEHNR and CDR2 is FQNEAQ (reference sequence). The CDR3 region is CASSRAAGGYNEQFF. CDR3 DNA: TGTGCCAGCAGCAGAGCGGCGGGGGGCTACAATGAGCAGTTCTTC.

Turning to this clonotype: This may stem from a read error, because a much larger clone lies one nucleotide away. The chain is built from TRBV5-1 and TRBJ2-1, with D unresolved. The CDR3 is made up of 13 amino acids. The germline gives CDR1 SGHRS, CDR2 YFSETQ. The CDR3 DNA is TGCGCCAACAGCTTAGGCCGTAGTAATGAGCAGTTCTTC. Protein: CANSLGRSNEQFF.

The chain links TRBV9 to TRBJ2-7; D is unclear. The J call may be wrong; the DNA end is better matched by TRBJ2-5. This CDR3 contains 13 residues. The germline gives CDR1 SGDLS, CDR2 YYNGEE. CDR3 amino acids: CASSVGVSQTQYF. CDR3 coding DNA: TGTGCCAGCAGCGTAGGAGTTAGTCAGACCCAGTACTTC.

This clonotype has ten or more counts. The genes are TRBV20-1 and TRBJ1-6; TRBD1 might be the D (5 bases). Looked up from germline, CDR1 is DFQATT and CDR2 is SNEGSKA (reference sequence). The CDR3 has 17 amino acids. Trimming stripped 5 bases from V and 1 base from J, with 18 bases between. The CDR3 DNA reads TGCAGTGCTTCTAGAACCCTGGGGGGGTCCTATAATTCACCCCTCCACTTT. This encodes CSASRTLGGSYNSPLHF.

There are many counts of this clonotype. The rearrangement links TRBV10-3 to TRBJ1-2, with TRBD1 matching over 9 bases. The CDR3 covers 13 residues. Germline V lookup: CDR1 ENHRY, CDR2 SYGVKD. The V segment lost 5 bases and the J segment 7 bases; nucleotides outside the gene matches: 5. CDR3 DNA sequence: TGTGCCATCAGTAGGGACAGGGCTAGTGGCTACACCTTC. It codes for CAISRDRASGYTF.

This clonotype occurred many times. CDR3 nucleotide sequence: TGTGCCAGCAGCGTAGAGGCTAGCGGTAAGGGTACGCAGTATTTT. This codes for CASSVEASGKGTQYF. The V gene is TRBV9, the J gene TRBJ2-3; 7 bases are shared with TRBD2. Looked up from germline, CDR1 is SGDLS and CDR2 is YYNGEE. The length of the CDR3 is 15 residues. V lost 0 bases to trimming and J lost 8 bases; unmatched junction nucleotides: 9. Full variable domain (rest looked up from reference TRBV9 and TRBJ2-3): DSGVTQTPKHLITATGQRVTLRCSPRSGDLSVYWYQQSLDQGLQFLIQYYNGEERAKGNILERFSAQQFPDLHSELNLSSLELGDSALYFCASSVEASGKGTQYFGPGTRLTVL.

Ten or more counts support this clonotype. V gene TRBV9 combines with J gene TRBJ2-1; maybe TRBD1 (5 bases). The CDR3 consists of 15 residues. Germline CDR1 and CDR2: SGDLS and YYNGEE. V shed 10 bases and J shed 0 bases, with 17 bases lying between them. CDR3 loop: CASSWGRSSYNEQFF. The CDR3 DNA follows: TGTGCCTCCTCCTGGGGCAGGAGCTCCTACAATGAGCAGTTCTTC.

V and J are TRBV20-1 and TRBJ2-1; no clear D gene. V lost 6 bases and J lost 7, with 7 bases in between. The CDR3 runs to 10 residues. CDR1 DFQATT and CDR2 SNEGSKA come from the germline V gene (reference sequence). The CDR3 region has the DNA TGCAGTGCCGTGACTAATGAGCAGTTCTTC. It specifies CSAVTNEQFF.

Concerning this clonotype: This may be a read error: a much more frequent sequence differs by one nucleotide. This sequence joins TRBV9 and TRBJ1-2, with D possibly matching TRBD1 (5 bases). V lost 6 bases, J lost 7 bases, and 13 bases lay in between. Germline V gene data show CDR1 as SGDLS and CDR2 as YYNGEE. The CDR3 runs 12 residues. CDR3 residues: CASNRRRGGYTF. The CDR3 region has the DNA TGTGCCAGCAACCGTAGAAGGGGTGGCTACACCTTC.

The genes are TRBV6-1 and TRBJ1-2; D gene unclear. Between the trimmed V and J ends, which lost 6 bases and 5 bases, there was a span of 16 bases. The CDR3 sequence is 14 residues long. CDR1 MNHNS and CDR2 SASEGT come from the germline V gene. The CDR3 DNA reads TGTGCCAGCAGCGCCCCCGGCAGCCGATATGGCTACACCTTC. This sequence encodes CASSAPGSRYGYTF.

This clonotype was observed many times. This CDR3 is CASSQEANQPQHF. In DNA form, the CDR3 reads TGTGCCAGCAGCCAGGAGGCCAATCAGCCCCAGCATTTT. The genes are TRBV7-2 and TRBJ1-5, with D unresolved. Germline CDR1 reads SGHTA; CDR2 reads FQGNSA. Trimming stripped 5 bases from V and 3 bases from J, with 8 bases between. The length of the CDR3 is 13 residues.

The sample holds many counts of this clonotype. This chain joins TRBV20-1 and TRBJ2-3; no clear D. From germline, CDR1 is DFQATT and CDR2 SNEGSKA (reference sequence). V lost 6 bases and J 6 bases, leaving 13 bases between the germline ends. The CDR3 length is 12 residues. Written as DNA, the CDR3 is TGCAGTGCCCCTAAGGTCGATGATACGCAGTATTTT. Its protein product is CSAPKVDDTQYF.

Note on this clonotype: Being one base from a much bigger clone, this may be a read error. The chain recombines TRBV20-1 with TRBJ2-1, with 12 bases matching TRBD2. This CDR3 spans 12 amino acids. The germline CDR1 and CDR2 sequences are DFQATT and SNEGSKA (reference sequence). The CDR3 coding sequence is TGCAGGGCAGGACTAGCGGGGAATGAGCAGTTCTTC. The encoded protein is CRAGLAGNEQFF.

This clonotype has a count of ten or more. The V gene is TRBV7-3, the J gene TRBJ2-3; 13 nucleotides align to TRBD2. Germline CDR1 reads SGHTA; CDR2 reads FQGTGA. With V trimmed by 5 bases and J by 0 bases, 5 bases remained unmatched. The CDR3 runs to 17 residues. This chain's CDR3 is CASSPRGLAGSTDTQYF. The CDR3 region has the DNA TGTGCCAGCAGCCCTCGGGGACTAGCGGGGAGCACAGATACGCAGTATTTT. Full variable domain (outside the CDR3, taken from reference TRBV7-3 and TRBJ2-3): GAGVSQTPSNKVTEKGKYVELRCDPISGHTALYWYRQSLGQGPEFLIYFQGTGAADDSGLPNDRFFAVRPEGSVSTLKIQRTERGDSAVYLCASSPRGLAGSTDTQYFGPGTRLTVL.

Remarks on this clonotype: A much larger clone differs from this one at a single base, so this may be a read error. V usage is TRBV15 and J usage is TRBJ1-2; D is undetermined. The CDR3 is 14 residues long. With 0 bases removed from V and 7 bases from J, the gap between germline ends came to 12 bases. Germline lookup yields CDR1 LNHNV and CDR2 YYDKDF (reference sequence). The CDR3 DNA reads as TGTGCCACCAGCAGAGATCGGGGAGGAGGTGGCTACACCTTC. Translating gives CATSRDRGGGGYTF. Full variable domain (remainder filled in from reference TRBV15 and TRBJ1-2): DAMVIQNPRYQVTQFGKPVTLSCSQTLNHNVMYWYQQKSSQAPKLLFHYYDKDFNNEADTPDNFQSRRPNTSFCFLDIRSPGLGDTAMYLCATSRDRGGGGYTFGSGTRLTVV.

Remarks on this clonotype: A much larger clone is a single base away; this may be a read error. CDR3 DNA sequence: TGCGCCAGCAGCTCGGAGGCAGGGGCCTATGGCTACACCTTC. Translated, it gives CASSSEAGAYGYTF. The chain employs TRBV5-1 and TRBJ1-2, with D maybe TRBD1 (6 bases). This CDR3 is 14 amino acids long. Per the germline V gene, CDR1 is SGHRS and CDR2 is YFSETQ. Trimming removed 3 bases from V and 4 bases from J, with 13 bases in between.

This clonotype was seen a few times. The chain links TRBV5-1 to TRBJ1-5, with a weak D call TRBD1 (5 bases). Germline CDR1 is SGHRS and CDR2 is YFSETQ. This CDR3 region has 15 residues. Trimming took 0 bases from V and 7 from J, leaving 14 bases between them. CDR3 protein: CASSLGSGLGQPQHF. The CDR3 nucleotides are TGCGCCAGCAGCTTGGGTTCAGGGCTAGGGCAGCCCCAGCATTTT.

The chain employs TRBV7-2 and TRBJ1-4; D ambiguous. V was shortened by 5 bases and J by 2 bases, with 6 bases between the two germline ends. CDR3 length: 13 amino acids. The germline V gene has CDR1 SGHTA and CDR2 FQGNSA. CDR3: CASSLGTNEKLFF. DNA of the CDR3: TGTGCCAGCAGCCTAGGGACTAATGAAAAACTGTTTTTT.

The table lists this clonotype with many counts. The chain links TRBV29-1 to TRBJ1-4, with 8 nucleotides matching TRBD1. The CDR3 totals 13 residues. Trimming cost V 5 bases and J 8 bases; bases outside gene matches: 7. CDR1 and CDR2 (germline): SQVTM, ANQGSEA. In DNA form, the CDR3 reads TGCAGCGTTCGGCAGGGGGCCGGGGAAAAACTGTTTTTT. It encodes CSVRQGAGEKLFF. Full variable domain (outside the CDR3, taken from reference TRBV29-1 and TRBJ1-4): SAVISQKPSRDICQRGTSLTIQCQVDSQVTMMFWYRQQPGQSLTLIATANQGSEATYESGFVIDKFPISRPNLTFSTLTVSNMSPEDSSIYLCSVRQGAGEKLFFGSGTQLSVL.

This clonotype has a handful of counts. A much more abundant neighbour one base away suggests this may be a read error. The gene calls are TRBV9 and TRBJ2-1; TRBD2 matches at 10 bases. Judging by the DNA end, TRBJ2-7 fits better; the J call may be wrong. Germline loops: CDR1 SGDLS, CDR2 YYNGEE. This CDR3 has 16 residues. For the CDR3, the DNA is TGTGCCAGCAGCACCCTAGCGGGGGCGGTGTACAATGAGCAGTACTTC. Translated, it gives CASSTLAGAVYNEQYF.

Ten or more counts support this clonotype. The chain carries TRBV5-4 and TRBJ2-3, with TRBD2 matching 8 bases. The CDR3 contains 14 residues. The ends lost 4 bases at V and 2 bases at J; junction bases unmatched: 3. The germline V gene has CDR1 SGHNT and CDR2 YYREEE (reference sequence). CDR3 coding DNA: TGTGCCAGCAGCACCGGGGGGGCCACAGATACGCAGTATTTT. The encoded protein is CASSTGGATDTQYF.

This clonotype was recorded many times. The V and J genes are TRBV2 and TRBJ2-1; 10 nucleotides line up with TRBD1. V lost 6 bases, J lost 3 bases, and 8 bases stayed unmatched. The CDR3 is 16 residues long. Germline CDR1 and CDR2: SNHLY and FYNNEI. The CDR3: CASRGGQGRNYNEQFF. The CDR3 nucleotides read TGTGCCAGCAGGGGGGGACAGGGGAGGAACTACAATGAGCAGTTCTTC.

This clonotype has at least ten counts. The chain couples TRBV5-1 to TRBJ2-5; perhaps D is TRBD1 or TRBD2 (5 bases each). With 1 base removed from V and 5 bases from J, the gap between germline ends came to 9 bases. Germline CDR1 reads SGHRS; CDR2 reads YFSETQ. The CDR3 sequence is 13 residues long. The CDR3, as DNA: TGCGCCAGCAGCTTGTCCGGGGACGAGACCCAGTACTTC. Encoded protein: CASSLSGDETQYF.

This clonotype was recorded many times. The V gene is TRBV5-1, the J gene TRBJ1-1; the D is unclear. The CDR3 runs 14 residues. Trimming took 4 bases from V and 0 from J, leaving 10 bases between them. Germline-derived CDR1 and CDR2 are SGHRS and YFSETQ. The CDR3 sequence: CASSVGQLNTEAFF. As DNA, the CDR3 is TGCGCCAGCAGCGTAGGGCAGCTGAACACTGAAGCTTTCTTT.

This clonotype has at least ten counts. The chain carries TRBV7-6 and TRBJ2-3; D is uncertain. The CDR3 is 14 residues long. Germline V lookup: CDR1 SGHVS, CDR2 FNYEAQ. The ends were cut back, 1 base at V and 5 bases at J, with 10 bases in the middle. CDR3: CASSLGSPQDTQYF. The CDR3 DNA sequence: TGTGCCAGCAGCTTAGGGTCACCGCAAGATACGCAGTATTTT.

This clonotype was found a few times. The rearrangement links TRBV27 to TRBJ2-7, with D maybe TRBD2 (5 bases). CDR1 is MNHEY, CDR2 SMNVEV, per germline (reference sequence). The CDR3 extends over 18 amino acids. Trimming removed 6 bases from V and 2 bases from J, with 26 bases in between. DNA of the CDR3: TGTGCCAGCAGGGAGGTTCGCAGCGAATTGTGGAAACCCTACGAGCAGTACTTC. Residues: CASREVRSELWKPYEQYF.

In this sample, this clonotype turned up many times. The chain is built from TRBV20-1 and TRBJ2-3, with D perhaps TRBD1 (6 bases). This CDR3 region has 17 residues. The V gene's germline CDR1 is DFQATT and CDR2 SNEGSKA (reference sequence). V was trimmed by 7 bases and J by 0 bases, leaving 23 bases between them. The CDR3 DNA sequence: TGCAGTGTCAAGGTTATGACAGGTTCCCTGAGCACAGATACGCAGTATTTT. This translates into CSVKVMTGSLSTDTQYF.

This clonotype was counted between two and nine times. This chain's CDR3 is CSAREPGASTDTQYF. CDR3 coding DNA: TGCAGTGCTAGAGAGCCAGGGGCCAGCACAGATACGCAGTATTTT. The V gene is TRBV20-1, the J gene TRBJ2-3; a possible D gene is TRBD1 (6 bases). V lost 0 bases and J lost 0, with 10 bases in between. The CDR3 totals 15 residues. Germline values: CDR1 DFQATT, CDR2 SNEGSKA (reference sequence).

This clonotype has only a few counts. A single base separates this from a much larger clone, so it may be a read error. The rearrangement joins TRBV20-1 to TRBJ2-7, with D possibly matching TRBD2 (7 bases). Germline-derived CDR1 and CDR2 are DFQATT and SNEGSKA (reference sequence). Between the trimmed V and J ends, which lost 4 bases and 7 bases, there was a span of 23 bases. The CDR3 has 15 amino acids. CDR3 sequence (DNA): TGCAGTGCTACCGCGGCGGGGGCCTCCTACAATGAGCAGTACTTC. Translation: CSATAAGASYNEQYF.